The clone carrying this T cell receptor beta chain was counted between two and nine times. The antigen remains unidentified. The data are from a study of T-cell reconstitution after alpha-beta-depleted transplantation in children. Findings and caveats of the study: TCRbeta diversity was high at day 60 in some patients (a result of surviving recipient T cells and thymic progenitors). As was reported, about two months after transplant, alpha-beta T cells came from several hundred expanded graft clones.

The authors prepared the TCRbeta library with unique molecular identifiers. TCRdb reprocessed the PCR reads via MiXCR and lists one record per CDR3 protein. In the table there are about 980,000 distinct CDR3 sequences, roughly 31% of which are singletons. This CDR3 is built from 14 residues. In germline, CDR1 is MNHEY, CDR2 SMNVEV (reference sequence). V lost 3 bases and J 3 bases, leaving 12 bases between the germline ends. This specimen consisted of PBMCs, mostly from graft donor cells, obtained 360 days after TCRalphabeta/CD19-depleted stem cell transplant. The chain couples TRBV27 to TRBJ2-7; D is possibly TRBD1 (6 bases). The receptor was isolated from a boy in the first two years of life who had a stem cell transplant for SCID, so the T cells may come from the graft donor. The CDR3 DNA reads as TGTGCCAGCAGTTTGGTGGGACAAATCTACGAGCAGTACTTC. Residues: CASSLVGQIYEQYF.